This T cell receptor (beta chain) was sequenced during a study of identical twins. Study-level results: A lower insertion count was a feature of abundant cord blood beta clonotypes, with no such feature in memory repertoires. It was out-of-frame TCR alpha sharing in monozygotic twins that models underestimated.

Only healthy Caucasians were enrolled as donors. This clonotype was seen more than once but under ten times. What it recognizes is unknown. The CDR3 runs 18 residues. Germline V gene data show CDR1 as MNHEY and CDR2 as SVGAGI. V shed 2 bases, J shed 1 base, and the junction held 13 bases outside the gene matches. Template switching, a step in the protocol, added a universal primer site, and cDNA carried unique molecular identifiers. Using its own MiXCR run on the 5' RACE reads, TCRdb lists one record per CDR3 protein. This sample has more than 1.5 million distinct CDR3 sequences; under 35% occur once, and the top ten carry 0.25% to 0.3%.

The source is a newborn girl in good health. The J gene is TRBJ1-1, the V gene TRBV6-5, with 7 positions matching TRBD1. The sequencing input was cord blood. CDR3 DNA: TGTGCCAGCAGTTACACGTACTACGCAAGGACAGGGAACACTGAAGCTTTCTTT. Protein product: CASSYTYYARTGNTEAFF.